A single sample gave rise to the 32 T cell receptor beta chains below, sequenced in a study of CD4+ T cells in melanoma. Libraries were prepared by immunoSEQ multiplex PCR; TCRdb keeps only in-frame clonotypes and omits some of them. The table lists 12,000 to 15,000 clones, roughly two thirds of them singletons. The sequencing input was cells from a culture (not recorded whether cultured in vitro). The receptor set was obtained from a human donor with melanoma.

The chain combines TRBV6-1 with TRBJ2-7; 8 bases agree with TRBD1. Per the germline V gene, CDR1 is MNHNS and CDR2 is SASEGT. V gave up 6 bases and J gave up 4 bases; unmatched junction bases: 5. The CDR3 sequence is 13 residues long. Here the CDR3 reads CASSHRGEYEQYF. CDR3 bases: TGTGCCAGCAGCCACAGGGGGGAGTACGAGCAGTACTTC.

This clone appeared a few times. This chain links TRBV7-3 with TRBJ1-2; 12 positions agree with TRBD1. Germline lookup yields CDR1 SGHTA and CDR2 FQGTGA. This CDR3 spans 17 amino acids. The ends lost 1 base at V and 3 bases at J; junction bases unmatched: 6. CDR3 residues: CASSLRGTGGGDYGYTF. CDR3 DNA sequence: TGTGCCAGCAGCTTAAGAGGGACAGGGGGCGGTGACTATGGCTACACCTTC. The variable domain in full, with the rest retrieved from reference TRBV7-3 and TRBJ1-2, is GAGVSQTPSNKVTEKGKYVELRCDPISGHTALYWYRQSLGQGPEFLIYFQGTGAADDSGLPNDRFFAVRPEGSVSTLKIQRTERGDSAVYLCASSLRGTGGGDYGYTFGSGTRLTVV.

This clone was detected only a few times. V gene TRBV6-1 combines with J gene TRBJ1-2, with D uncertain. V gave up 2 bases and J gave up 10 bases, with 5 bases separating them. Per the germline V gene, CDR1 is MNHNS and CDR2 is SASEGT. There are 10 residues in the CDR3. The CDR3 here is CASSELAYTF. The CDR3 bases are TGTGCCAGCAGTGAACTAGCCTACACCTTC.

This chain uses TRBV19 with TRBJ1-2; 7 nucleotides match TRBD1. Per the germline V gene, CDR1 is LNHDA and CDR2 is SQIVND (reference sequence). This CDR3 contains 16 residues. The V and J ends lost 4 bases and 8 bases, in that order; junction bases with no gene match: 16. In DNA form, the CDR3 reads TGTGCCAGTAGTACCCATACGGCGACAGGGTTAAAGGGCTACACCTTC. Protein product: CASSTHTATGLKGYTF.

This clone has only a few counts. The chain uses TRBV10-3 and TRBJ1-5, with D hard to call. Between the trimmed V and J ends, which lost 8 bases and 1 base, there was a span of 6 bases. Per the germline V gene, CDR1 is ENHRY and CDR2 is SYGVKD. This CDR3 contains 12 residues. This CDR3 reads CAISDSNQPQHF. The DNA of the CDR3 is TGTGCCATCTCCGACAGCAATCAGCCCCAGCATTTT.

The rearrangement uses TRBV11-3 and TRBJ2-6; TRBD1 might be the D (6 bases). CDR3 length: 19 residues. CDR1 is SGHNT, CDR2 YENEEA, per germline. Trimming took 3 bases from V and 0 from J, leaving 18 bases between them. CDR3 in DNA: TGTGCCAGCAGCTTTCCAGGGGCCGACCCCCGCTCTGGGGCCAACGTCCTGACTTTC. Translating it yields CASSFPGADPRSGANVLTF.

This clone is categorized as medium-sized. The chain joins TRBV7-9 to TRBJ1-2; 7 bases align to TRBD1. Germline assignment: CDR1 SEHNR and CDR2 FQNEAQ (reference sequence). V shed 3 bases and J 6 bases; nucleotides not matched to a gene: 4. The CDR3 is made up of 13 amino acids. The CDR3 DNA reads as TGTGCCAGCAGCTTTCCAGGGGGAAATGGCTACACCTTC. It yields the protein CASSFPGGNGYTF.

In its sample, this clone ranks as medium-sized. V and J are TRBV10-3 and TRBJ1-2; D is uncertain. The V gene's germline CDR1 is ENHRY and CDR2 SYGVKD. Trimming cost V 4 bases and J 6 bases, with 15 bases left between them. The CDR3 contains 14 residues. The CDR3 DNA reads TGTGCCATCAGTGCCACCGACGGGCCGGATGGCTACACCTTC. Its protein product is CAISATDGPDGYTF.

The chain carries TRBV5-1 and TRBJ1-1, with a tentative D call TRBD1 (6 bases). Trimming took off 4 bases at V and 10 bases at J, with 17 bases between the two ends. The CDR3 is 13 amino acids. Germline V lookup: CDR1 SGHRS, CDR2 YFSETQ. The CDR3 reads CASSRSRQVRAFF. The CDR3 coding sequence is TGCGCCAGCAGCCGTTCCAGACAGGTAAGAGCTTTCTTT.

This clone has just a few counts. The genes are TRBV29-1 and TRBJ1-1; a weak D match, TRBD1 (6 bases). CDR1 SQVTM and CDR2 ANQGSEA come from the germline V gene. There are 13 residues in the CDR3. Trimming removed 5 bases from V and 3 bases from J, with 13 bases in between. CDR3 in DNA: TGCAGCGTTCCGAGGGGGGGGTACACTGAAGCTTTCTTT. Translating gives CSVPRGGYTEAFF.

This clone was found once. The chain recombines TRBV11-2 with TRBJ2-3; possible D gene TRBD1, 5 bases. This CDR3 spans 16 amino acids. V lost 1 base, J lost 0 bases, and 11 bases lay in between. Germline V gene data show CDR1 as SGHAT and CDR2 as FQNNGV. CDR3 protein: CASSLGTTGSTDTQYF. DNA for the CDR3: TGTGCCAGCAGCTTAGGAACAACAGGAAGCACAGATACGCAGTATTTT.

This sequence joins TRBV5-1 and TRBJ1-2; D perhaps matches TRBD1 (6 bases). V lost 0 bases to trimming and J lost 6 bases, with 12 bases between them. CDR1 and CDR2 from the germline V gene are SGHRS and YFSETQ. This CDR3 spans 14 amino acids. CDR3 coding DNA: TGCGCCAGCAGCTTGGGTGGGGGGCGCGATGGCTACACCTTC. It codes for CASSLGGGRDGYTF.

The chain links TRBV18 to TRBJ2-4; a weak D match, TRBD1 (6 bases). The CDR3 has 17 residues. CDR1 is KGHSH and CDR2 is LQKENI in the germline V gene. V was pared by 2 bases and J by 5 bases, with 19 bases between. CDR3 DNA sequence: TGTGCCAGCTCACCAGGCGGTCTGGGGGCGCTTGAAAACATTCAGTACTTC. This codes for CASSPGGLGALENIQYF.

This clone is judged medium-sized. The chain couples TRBV14 to TRBJ2-3; D gene unclear. This CDR3 has 18 residues. Trimming took 4 bases from V and 4 from J, leaving 24 bases between them. Germline loops: CDR1 SGHDN, CDR2 FVKESK. This CDR3 reads CASSPSVGVSITSDTQYF. The CDR3 coding sequence is TGTGCCAGCAGCCCCTCAGTTGGTGTCTCTATAACGTCAGATACGCAGTATTTT.

The chain combines TRBV5-5 with TRBJ1-3, with D unclear. CDR1 and CDR2 (germline): SGHKS, YYEKEE (reference sequence). The CDR3 is 15 residues long. V was cut by 4 bases and J by 0 bases, with 11 bases left in between. In DNA, the CDR3 is TGTGCCAGCAGCCAGGACGGAAACTCTGGAAACACCATATATTTT. This encodes CASSQDGNSGNTIYF.

The chain couples TRBV6-1 to TRBJ2-7; 10 bases align to TRBD2. The CDR3 has 15 amino acids. Per germline, CDR1 MNHNS and CDR2 SASEGT. Trimming removed 5 bases from V and 10 bases from J; junction bases left unmatched: 14. The CDR3 region is CASSPHLAGADSQYF. In DNA form, the CDR3 reads TGTGCCAGCAGTCCCCACCTAGCGGGGGCCGACTCCCAGTACTTC.

In this sample, this clone turned up a few times. The chain recombines TRBV21-1 with TRBJ1-3. TRBV21-1 is a documented pseudogene. The CDR3 runs to 16 residues. The CDR3 DNA reads TGTGCCCTCAATTCCGGCCCGGGGGCACCTGGAAACACCATATATTTT. Encoded protein: CALNSGPGAPGNTIYF.

This clone was seen a few times. This chain joins TRBV13 and TRBJ2-2; the D gene is possibly TRBD1 (6 bases). The CDR3 is 15 residues long. Germline CDR1 reads PRHDT; CDR2 reads FYEKMQ (reference sequence). Trimming took 7 bases from V and 2 from J, leaving 14 bases between them. CDR3 nucleotides: TGTGCCAGCACCAACAAGGGACAAAACACCGGGGAGCTGTTTTTT. It yields the protein CASTNKGQNTGELFF.

This chain links TRBV7-3 with TRBJ2-5, with a possible D match to TRBD2 (5 bases). Germline loops: CDR1 SGHTA, CDR2 FQGTGA. The ends were cut back, 1 base at V and 4 bases at J, with 10 bases in the middle. CDR3 size: 14 residues. CDR3 in DNA: TGTGCCAGCAGCTTAAATTCGGCGGGAGAGACCCAGTACTTC. Encoded protein: CASSLNSAGETQYF.

The rearrangement links TRBV6-1 to TRBJ1-4; perhaps TRBD1 as D (5 bases). CDR3 length: 15 amino acids. Trimming pared 6 bases from V and 5 bases from J, leaving 16 bases between. CDR1 and CDR2 from the germline V gene are MNHNS and SASEGT. The chain's CDR3 is CASSPREGSNEKLFF. CDR3 coding DNA: TGTGCCAGCAGCCCCCGGGAGGGGAGCAATGAAAAACTGTTTTTT.

This chain connects TRBV19 to TRBJ1-4; no firm D call. The CDR3 is 14 amino acids. V shed 3 bases and J shed 7 bases, with 12 bases lying between them. Germline V gives CDR1 LNHDA, CDR2 SQIVND (reference sequence). The CDR3 loop reads CASSMQYVGEKLFF. CDR3 sequence (DNA): TGTGCCAGTAGTATGCAGTACGTGGGTGAAAAACTGTTTTTT.

This chain uses TRBV7-9 with TRBJ1-5; TRBD1 agrees at 7 bases. Germline V lookup: CDR1 SEHNR, CDR2 FQNEAQ (reference sequence). CDR3 length: 14 amino acids. The V segment lost 3 bases and the J segment 7 bases; nucleotides outside the gene matches: 6. This CDR3 reads CASSFSGGGQPQHF. Here the CDR3 DNA reads TGTGCCAGCAGCTTTTCCGGAGGGGGCCAGCCCCAGCATTTT.

The V call is TRBV5-6, the J call TRBJ1-1, with 8 bases matching TRBD1. The V gene's germline CDR1 is SGHDT and CDR2 YYEEEE. V shed 4 bases, J shed 7 bases, and the junction held 9 bases outside the gene matches. This CDR3 has 14 residues. The CDR3 DNA reads as TGTGCCAGCAGCAGGTACAGGGGGGCTGGTGAAGCTTTCTTT. Its translation: CASSRYRGAGEAFF.

J is TRBJ2-4 and V is TRBV4-1; D possibly corresponds to TRBD1 (5 bases). This CDR3 is built from 18 residues. The germline V gene encodes CDR1 MGHRA and CDR2 YSYEKL. V lost 0 bases, J lost 3 bases, and 18 bases lay in between. The CDR3 is CASSQERSARVYKNIQYF. CDR3 sequence (DNA): TGCGCCAGCAGCCAAGAAAGATCCGCCAGGGTGTACAAAAACATTCAGTACTTC.

This clone was seen only a few times. The genes are TRBV15 and TRBJ1-5; the D is unclear. Looked up from germline, CDR1 is LNHNV and CDR2 is YYDKDF (reference sequence). The germline V and J ends were trimmed by 0 bases and 4 bases, with 7 bases remaining between them. This CDR3 is built from 14 residues. CDR3 nucleotides: TGTGCCACCAGCAGAGACTCTTGGAATCAGCCCCAGCATTTT. It translates to CATSRDSWNQPQHF.

This clone appeared once. The J gene is TRBJ1-5, the V gene TRBV6-5, with 8 bases fitting TRBD1. This CDR3 has 13 residues. V trimming: 8 bases; J trimming: 6 bases; junction bases outside the gene matches: 6. Germline-derived CDR1 and CDR2 are MNHEY and SVGAGI. For the CDR3, the DNA is TGTGCCAGCGGACAGGGAAATTCTCAGCCCCAGCATTTT. Translating gives CASGQGNSQPQHF.

This chain connects TRBV5-4 to TRBJ1-2; 11 bases map to TRBD1. V lost 3 bases, J lost 4 bases, and 2 bases stayed unmatched. The CDR3 spans 14 residues. CDR1 is SGHNT, CDR2 YYREEE, per germline (reference sequence). The CDR3 loop reads CASSWGQGVYGYTF. CDR3 in DNA: TGTGCCAGCAGCTGGGGACAGGGGGTCTATGGCTACACCTTC.

The chain is built from TRBV7-9 and TRBJ2-3; 8 bases match TRBD2. In germline, CDR1 is SEHNR, CDR2 FQNEAQ (reference sequence). Trimming cost V 2 bases and J 3 bases; bases outside gene matches: 7. This CDR3 comprises 16 residues. CDR3: CASSLRGGLGTDTQYF. The CDR3 bases are TGTGCCAGCAGCTTACGGGGGGGCCTGGGTACAGATACGCAGTATTTT.

The chain recombines TRBV6-5 with TRBJ2-2; 10 bases align to TRBD1. Germline assignment: CDR1 MNHEY and CDR2 SVGAGI. J was trimmed by 6 bases and V by 4 bases; bases with no gene match: 8. The CDR3 is 16 residues long. CDR3 region: CASSSLDRGPAGELFF. CDR3 DNA: TGTGCCAGCAGTTCGCTCGACAGGGGGCCTGCCGGGGAGCTGTTTTTT.

The chain employs TRBV11-2 and TRBJ1-6; D is unclear. The CDR3 spans 13 residues. Deletions cut 4 bases from V and 8 bases from J, with 9 bases between. Germline V gene sequence: CDR1 SGHAT, CDR2 FQNNGV. The CDR3 DNA is TGTGCCAGCAGCTCCCGGTGGGATTCACCCCTCCACTTT. Encoded protein: CASSSRWDSPLHF.

The CDR3 coding sequence is TGTGCCAGCAGTAAACTAGCAGACAATGAGCAGTTCTTC. Its protein product is CASSKLADNEQFF. The chain carries TRBV6-5 and TRBJ2-1, with D possibly being TRBD2 (6 bases). Germline values: CDR1 MNHEY, CDR2 SVGAGI. Trimming removed 5 bases from V and 5 bases from J, with 10 bases in between. CDR3 length: 13 residues.

The chain combines TRBV11-1 with TRBJ2-6, with D perhaps TRBD2 (6 bases). The V end was cut by 1 base, the J end by 4 bases, with 17 bases between. The V gene's germline CDR1 is SGHAT and CDR2 FQDESV (reference sequence). The CDR3 length is 18 residues. The CDR3 here is CASSLGPFGGSGANVLTF. The CDR3 DNA is TGTGCCAGCAGCTTAGGACCATTCGGGGGATCCGGGGCCAACGTCCTGACTTTC.